A selection of T cell receptor beta chains follows, all from one sample in a study of OX40 agonist ivuxolimab in advanced cancers. Profiling relied on immunoSEQ multiplex PCR, and the TCRdb table lists in-frame clones only, not all of them. The sample has roughly 80,000 clones, roughly 90% seen once. The sequencing here drew on CD4+ or CD8+ T cells sorted from blood, taken in a trial of the OX40 agonist ivuxolimab. Receptors were obtained from an adult with an advanced solid tumor such as melanoma, head and neck, liver or kidney cancer. Each CDR3 is given with its conserved first and last residue. The D gene is left open where the match is weak. A row's size may be missing; if present it is once, few, many or a size class.

TRBJ2-1,NA,NA,TRBV7-2,TGTGCCAGCAGCTCCTACACCGGGACTGAGCAGTTCTTC,CASSSYTGTEQFF
TRBJ1-1,NA,NA,TRBV6-5,TGTGCCAGCAGTTACGAAAACAGGAACACTGAAGCTTTCTTT,CASSYENRNTEAFF
TRBJ2-1,NA,NA,TRBV4-1,TGCGCCAGCAGCCAAGGGCGGGAAGGGTACAATGAGCAGTTCTTC,CASSQGREGYNEQFF
TRBJ1-1,NA,TRBD1,TRBV6-6,TGTGCCAGCAGTTACTCGACAGGGTACACTGAAGCTTTCTTT,CASSYSTGYTEAFF
TRBJ1-5,once,NA,TRBV28,TGTGCCAGCAGCAATTACCGGGGCAATCAGCCCCAGCATTTT,CASSNYRGNQPQHF
TRBJ1-1,NA,NA,TRBV27,TGTGCCAGCAGTTACAGGGTCAGGACTGAAGCTTTCTTT,CASSYRVRTEAFF
TRBJ2-2,once,TRBD1,TRBV10-3,TGTGCCATCAGACAGGGGTTAACCGGGGAGCTGTTTTTT,CAIRQGLTGELFF
TRBJ2-2,NA,NA,TRBV4-2,TGTGCCAGCAGCCAAGATCGAACAATCACCGGGGAGCTGTTTTTT,CASSQDRTITGELFF
TRBJ2-1,few,NA,TRBV5-1,TGCGCCAGCGCAGGTGGGGGAGTGTTGAATGAGCAGTTCTTC,CASAGGGVLNEQFF
TRBJ2-3,few,NA,TRBV21-1,TGTGCCAGCAGGCGGACCGACAGAACCCCTACAGATACGCAGTATTTT,CASRRTDRTPTDTQYF
TRBJ1-1,NA,NA,TRBV19,TGTGCCAGTAGTATCCCCTCACGGTTGAACACTGAAGCTTTCTTT,CASSIPSRLNTEAFF
TRBJ2-7,NA,NA,TRBV15,TGTGCCACCAGCAGAGATTTGGGGTACGGACGCGAGCAGTACTTC,CATSRDLGYGREQYF
TRBJ1-5,NA,NA,TRBV19,TGTGCCAGTAGTATAGATCGGGCCAGGGATACTTATCAGCCCCAGCATTTT,CASSIDRARDTYQPQHF
TRBJ2-5,NA,TRBD2,TRBV18,TGTGCCAGCTCACCACTCTCCACGACTAGCGGGAGGGCCGCGGGAGAGACCCAGTACTTC,CASSPLSTTSGRAAGETQYF
TRBJ1-1,once,NA,TRBV5-8,TGTGCCAGCAGCTTGGGCCTCGGACACACGAACACTGAAGCTTTCTTT,CASSLGLGHTNTEAFF
TRBJ2-5,NA,NA,TRBV19,TGTGCCTCCCGGGGGGGTTCCAGGGGGACAGAGACCCAGTACTTC,CASRGGSRGTETQYF
TRBJ2-5,NA,NA,TRBV18,TGTGCCAGCTCACCACTGCAGGGTCAAGAGACCCAGTACTTC,CASSPLQGQETQYF
TRBJ2-3,NA,TRBD1,TRBV5-8,TGTGCCAGCAGCGCGAGGGGCAGGGGGACAGATACGCAGTATTTT,CASSARGRGTDTQYF
TRBJ2-7,NA,NA,TRBV11-2,TGTGCCAGCAGCTTAATCGGGGTGGCCGGACGAAGAGACGAGCAGTACTTC,CASSLIGVAGRRDEQYF
TRBJ2-2,NA,NA,TRBV4-2,TGTGCCAGCAGCCAAGAGCGGCGAACCGGGGAGCTGTTTTTT,CASSQERRTGELFF
TRBJ2-1,once,TRBD2,TRBV6-6,TGTGCCAGCAGTTACGGACTAGCCTACAATGAGCAGTTCTTC,CASSYGLAYNEQFF
TRBJ2-7,NA,NA,TRBV6-5,TGTGCCACCAATCGGAACTACTACGAGCAGTACTTC,CATNRNYYEQYF
TRBJ2-7,NA,TRBD2,TRBV5-1,TGCGCCAGCAGCTTTGCGGGAGGGCCTTCCGAGCAGTACTTC,CASSFAGGPSEQYF
TRBJ2-3,NA,TRBD2,TRBV4-3,TGCGCCAGCAGCCAAGGGGCTAGCGGGAGCACAGATACGCAGTATTTT,CASSQGASGSTDTQYF
TRBJ2-2,NA,TRBD2,TRBV6-1,TGTGCCAGCCGAGGGACTAGGGAAACCGGGGAGCTGTTTTTT,CASRGTRETGELFF
TRBJ2-7,NA,TRBD2,TRBV2,TGTGCCAGCAGACCTCGCGGCCTAGCGGGAGTCGAGCAGTACTTC,CASRPRGLAGVEQYF
TRBJ1-1,NA,NA,TRBV11-2,TGTGCCAGCATCATATCCCTTGGGTACACTGAAGCTTTCTTT,CASIISLGYTEAFF
TRBJ2-7,NA,NA,TRBV29-1,TGCAGCGTGGTAAGGGGGTCCTCCACCTACGAGCAGTACTTC,CSVVRGSSTYEQYF
TRBJ2-7,NA,TRBD2,TRBV6-6,TGTGCCAGCAGTTACGGCCCCACTAGCGTTTGGGAGCAGTACTTC,CASSYGPTSVWEQYF
TRBJ2-7,once,NA,TRBV14,TGTGCCAGCAGCCAAGGTTGGGGCTACGAGCAGTACTTC,CASSQGWGYEQYF
TRBJ2-2,NA,NA,TRBV5-8,TGTGCCAGCAGCCCTCTCGGGAGGAACACCGGGGAGCTGTTTTTT,CASSPLGRNTGELFF
TRBJ2-7,few,NA,TRBV30,TGTGCCTGGACGAGGGGCCTGAACTACGAGCAGTACTTC,CAWTRGLNYEQYF